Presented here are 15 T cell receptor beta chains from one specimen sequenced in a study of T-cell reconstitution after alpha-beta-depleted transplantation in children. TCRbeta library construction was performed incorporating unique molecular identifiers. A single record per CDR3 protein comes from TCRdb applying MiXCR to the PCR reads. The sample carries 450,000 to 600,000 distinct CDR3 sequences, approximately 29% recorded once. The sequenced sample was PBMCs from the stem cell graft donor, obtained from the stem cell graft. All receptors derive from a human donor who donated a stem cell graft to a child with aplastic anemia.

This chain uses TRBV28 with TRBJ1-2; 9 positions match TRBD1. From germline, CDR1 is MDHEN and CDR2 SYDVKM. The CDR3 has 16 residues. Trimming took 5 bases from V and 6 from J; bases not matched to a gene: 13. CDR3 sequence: CASSIQGAVLDDGYTF. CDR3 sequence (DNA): TGTGCCAGCAGTATACAGGGGGCGGTCTTGGATGATGGCTACACCTTC.

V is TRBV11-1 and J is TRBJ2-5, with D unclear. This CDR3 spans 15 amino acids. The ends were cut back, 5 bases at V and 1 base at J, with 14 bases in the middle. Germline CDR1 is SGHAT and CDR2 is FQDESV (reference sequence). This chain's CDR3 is CASSDELSLQETQYF. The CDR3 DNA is TGTGCCAGCAGCGACGAACTAAGCCTCCAAGAGACCCAGTACTTC.

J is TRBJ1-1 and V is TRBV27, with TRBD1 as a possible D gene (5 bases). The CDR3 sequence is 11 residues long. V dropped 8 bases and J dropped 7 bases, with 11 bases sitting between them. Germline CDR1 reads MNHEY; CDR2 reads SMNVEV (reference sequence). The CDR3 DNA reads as TGTGCCAGCGGCAGGGTTGGTGAAGCTTTCTTT. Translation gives CASGRVGEAFF.

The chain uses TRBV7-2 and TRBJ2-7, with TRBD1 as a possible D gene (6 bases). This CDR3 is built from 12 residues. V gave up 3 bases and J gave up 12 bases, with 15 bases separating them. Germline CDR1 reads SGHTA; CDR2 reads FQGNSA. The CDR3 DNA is TGTGCCAGCAGCTTTGGGGGCCGCGGAATGTACTTC. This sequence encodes CASSFGGRGMYF.

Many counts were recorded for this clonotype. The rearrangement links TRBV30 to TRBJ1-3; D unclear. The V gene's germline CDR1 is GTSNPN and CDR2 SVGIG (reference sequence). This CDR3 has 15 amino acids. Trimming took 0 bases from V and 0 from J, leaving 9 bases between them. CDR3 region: CAWSVGGYSGNTIYF. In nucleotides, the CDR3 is TGTGCCTGGAGTGTCGGCGGATACTCTGGAAACACCATATATTTT.

The CDR3, as DNA: TGTGCCAGCAACCAACAGGGAGGAGTTCGCACCTTC. This gives the protein CASNQQGGVRTF. The chain recombines TRBV6-2 or TRBV6-3 with TRBJ1-2; tentatively, D is TRBD1 (6 bases). The CDR3 spans 12 residues. With 7 bases removed from V and 13 bases from J, the gap between germline ends came to 19 bases. Germline-derived CDR1 and CDR2 are MNHEY and SVGEGT.

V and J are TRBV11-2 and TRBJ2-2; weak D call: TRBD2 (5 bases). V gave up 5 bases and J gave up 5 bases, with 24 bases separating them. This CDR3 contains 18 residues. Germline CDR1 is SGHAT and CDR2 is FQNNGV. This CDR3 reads CASSPYTLHLSGTGELFF. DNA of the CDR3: TGTGCCAGCAGCCCCTATACCCTCCACCTCTCGGGAACCGGGGAGCTGTTTTTT.

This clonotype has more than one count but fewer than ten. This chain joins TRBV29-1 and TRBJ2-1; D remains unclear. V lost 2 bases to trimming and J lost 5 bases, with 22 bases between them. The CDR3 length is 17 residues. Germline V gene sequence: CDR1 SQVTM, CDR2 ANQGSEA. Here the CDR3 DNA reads TGCAGCGTTGAAAACGATTACGGAGTCGTTCCCCACAATGAGCAGTTCTTC. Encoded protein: CSVENDYGVVPHNEQFF.

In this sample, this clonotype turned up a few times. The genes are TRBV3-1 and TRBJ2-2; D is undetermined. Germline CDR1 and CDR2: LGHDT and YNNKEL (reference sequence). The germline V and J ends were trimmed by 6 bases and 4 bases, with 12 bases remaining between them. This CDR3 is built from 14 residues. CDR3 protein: CASRLKSGTGELFF. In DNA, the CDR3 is TGTGCCAGCAGGTTGAAGTCGGGCACCGGGGAGCTGTTTTTT.

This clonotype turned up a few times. The CDR3 sequence: CASSPGQHNQPQHF. In DNA, the CDR3 is TGTGCCAGCTCACCGGGACAACACAATCAGCCCCAGCATTTT. J is TRBJ1-5 and V is TRBV18, with TRBD1 as a possible D gene (6 bases). Trimming shortened V by 3 bases and J by 3 bases, and 9 bases separated the two germline ends. The CDR3 covers 14 residues. The germline CDR1 and CDR2 sequences are KGHSH and LQKENI.

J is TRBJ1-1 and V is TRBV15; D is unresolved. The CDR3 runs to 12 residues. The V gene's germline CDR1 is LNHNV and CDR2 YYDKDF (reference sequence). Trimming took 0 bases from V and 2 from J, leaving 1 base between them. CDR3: CATSRDNTEAFF. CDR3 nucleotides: TGTGCCACCAGCAGAGACAACACTGAAGCTTTCTTT. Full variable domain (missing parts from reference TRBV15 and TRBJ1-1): DAMVIQNPRYQVTQFGKPVTLSCSQTLNHNVMYWYQQKSSQAPKLLFHYYDKDFNNEADTPDNFQSRRPNTSFCFLDIRSPGLGDTAMYLCATSRDNTEAFFGQGTRLTVV.

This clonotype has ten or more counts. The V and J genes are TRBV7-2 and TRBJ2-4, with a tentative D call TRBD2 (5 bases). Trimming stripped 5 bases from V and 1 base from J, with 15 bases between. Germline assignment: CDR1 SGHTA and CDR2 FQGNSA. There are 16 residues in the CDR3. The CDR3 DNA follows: TGTGCCAGCAGCCCCCTTATCGGACTTGCCAAAAACATTCAGTACTTC. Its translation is CASSPLIGLAKNIQYF.

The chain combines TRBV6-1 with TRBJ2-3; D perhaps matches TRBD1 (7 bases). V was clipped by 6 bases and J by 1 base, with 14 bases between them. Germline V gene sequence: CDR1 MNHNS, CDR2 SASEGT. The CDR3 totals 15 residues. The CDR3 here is CASRERRGRTDTQYF. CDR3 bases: TGTGCCAGCAGGGAGCGGAGGGGGCGCACAGATACGCAGTATTTT.

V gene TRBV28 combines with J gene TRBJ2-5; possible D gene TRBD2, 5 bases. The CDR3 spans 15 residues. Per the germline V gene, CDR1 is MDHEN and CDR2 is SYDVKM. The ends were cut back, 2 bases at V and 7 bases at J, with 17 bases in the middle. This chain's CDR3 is CASSLGYAPRGTQYF. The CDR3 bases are TGTGCCAGCAGTTTAGGGTACGCGCCTCGGGGGACCCAGTACTTC.

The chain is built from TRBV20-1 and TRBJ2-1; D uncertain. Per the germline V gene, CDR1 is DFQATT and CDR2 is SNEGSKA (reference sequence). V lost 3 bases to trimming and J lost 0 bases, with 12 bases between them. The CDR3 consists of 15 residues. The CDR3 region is CSARPLISSYNEQFF. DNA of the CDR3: TGCAGTGCTAGGCCCCTTATTAGCTCCTACAATGAGCAGTTCTTC.